One and the same sample provided the 8 T cell receptor beta chains below, sequenced in a study of CD4 T cells in relation to SARS-CoV-2 and coronaviruses. Some clones are missing from TCRdb's copy, which holds only in-frame ones; the method was immunoSEQ multiplex PCR. The data show about 56,000 clones, with roughly 94% seen just once and 0.3% to 0.45% held by the top ten. Source material: naive CD4+ T cells from PBMCs. The sample's subset: naive CD4+ T cells isolated by negative enrichment. The receptor set was obtained from an adult with COVID-19.

V gene TRBV24-1 combines with J gene TRBJ2-1; a possible D gene is TRBD2 (5 bases). Germline V CDR1 and CDR2: KGHDR, SFDVKD. V dropped 3 bases and J dropped 10 bases, with 9 bases sitting between them. The length of the CDR3 is 12 residues. The CDR3: CATSDRGKEQFF. CDR3 DNA sequence: TGTGCCACCAGTGATCGGGGTAAAGAGCAGTTCTTC.

The chain joins TRBV28 to TRBJ1-2; 7 positions match TRBD1. V was clipped by 6 bases and J by 7 bases; unmatched bases: 17. This CDR3 is built from 16 residues. Per germline, CDR1 MDHEN and CDR2 SYDVKM. For the CDR3, the DNA is TGTGCCAGCAGCCGACCGACAGGGAGGAAAAGTGGTGGCTACACCTTC. It specifies CASSRPTGRKSGGYTF.

This rearrangement joins TRBV28 to TRBJ2-2, with D possibly being TRBD2 (6 bases). CDR1 and CDR2 (germline): MDHEN, SYDVKM. Trimming removed 4 bases at V and 0 bases at J, with 9 bases between. The CDR3 loop spans 15 amino acids. CDR3 nucleotides: TGTGCCAGCAGTTCGTCGGGGGCGAACACCGGGGAGCTGTTTTTT. Its translation: CASSSSGANTGELFF.

The chain is built from TRBV24-1 and TRBJ2-2; D may be TRBD1 (6 bases). This CDR3 comprises 16 residues. Trimming cost V 5 bases and J 1 base, with 13 bases left between them. The germline V gene has CDR1 KGHDR and CDR2 SFDVKD. CDR3: CATSVVTGKNTGELFF. Written as DNA, the CDR3 is TGTGCCACCAGTGTAGTAACAGGGAAGAACACCGGGGAGCTGTTTTTT.

The V and J genes are TRBV5-5 and TRBJ2-1; 7 nucleotides align to TRBD2. Germline CDR1 and CDR2: SGHKS and YYEKEE (reference sequence). The CDR3 covers 15 residues. V was pared by 0 bases and J by 6 bases, with 6 bases of the junction left unmatched. The chain's CDR3 is CASSLARLAANEQFF. CDR3 sequence (DNA): TGTGCCAGCAGCTTGGCCCGGCTAGCGGCCAATGAGCAGTTCTTC.

This clone was seen more than once but under ten times. This chain connects TRBV18 to TRBJ2-1, with a tentative D call TRBD2 (6 bases). Germline V lookup: CDR1 KGHSH, CDR2 LQKENI. V was clipped by 6 bases and J by 9 bases, with 18 bases between them. This CDR3 is built from 14 residues. CDR3 protein: CASSVRWAGGEQFF. The CDR3 DNA reads TGTGCCAGCTCCGTCAGGTGGGCCGGGGGTGAGCAGTTCTTC.

The chain has TRBV28 and TRBJ2-7; no clear D gene. The germline V gene encodes CDR1 MDHEN and CDR2 SYDVKM. This CDR3 has 12 amino acids. Trimming took off 4 bases at V and 0 bases at J, with 4 bases between the two ends. CDR3 region: CASSSSSYEQYF. For the CDR3, the DNA is TGTGCCAGCAGTTCGAGCTCCTACGAGCAGTACTTC. Using reference TRBV28 and TRBJ2-7 for the parts outside the CDR3, the full variable domain is DVKVTQSSRYLVKRTGEKVFLECVQDMDHENMFWYRQDPGLGLRLIYFSYDVKMKEKGDIPEGYSVSREKKERFSLILESASTNQTSMYLCASSSSSYEQYFGPGTRLTVT.

The V gene is TRBV30, the J gene TRBJ1-1; maybe TRBD1 (5 bases). This CDR3 is built from 13 residues. The V gene's germline CDR1 is GTSNPN and CDR2 SVGIG (reference sequence). V was shortened by 5 bases and J by 0 bases, with 10 bases between the two germline ends. The CDR3, as DNA: TGTGCCTGGGCGACGGACATGAACACTGAAGCTTTCTTT. It specifies CAWATDMNTEAFF.